Listed below are T cell receptor beta chains from one sample, sequenced in a study of blood T cell repertoires in COVID-19. The table came from immunoSEQ multiplex PCR; TCRdb's copy has only in-frame clones and leaves some out. This table has around 140,000 clones, around 87% appearing once. The sample taken for sequencing was peripheral blood. The source is a man aged 18 to 30 with COVID-19, enrolled during active disease. Both conserved end residues are part of each CDR3. D genes are given only for firm matches. Some rows mark clone size as missing; the rest say once, few, many or name a class of expanded clone.

len,abundance,j_gene,d_gene,v_gene,CDR3aa,CDR3nt
17,few,TRBJ1-6,TRBD1,TRBV7-9,CASSLHDRQGIRSPLHF,TGTGCCAGCAGCTTACATGATAGACAGGGGATAAGATCACCCCTCCACTTT
13,-,TRBJ2-2,TRBD1,TRBV19,CATDRGYTGELFF,TGTGCCACCGACAGGGGGTACACCGGGGAGCTGTTTTTT
13,-,TRBJ2-3,-,TRBV30,CAWSWGLSDTQYF,TGTGCCTGGAGTTGGGGGCTCTCAGATACGCAGTATTTT
15,-,TRBJ2-3,-,TRBV7-9,CASSFRAGRADTQYF,TGTGCCAGCAGCTTCCGAGCGGGTAGAGCCGATACGCAGTATTTT
16,-,TRBJ2-3,TRBD2,TRBV29-1,CSVAPPTGGITDTQYF,TGCAGCGTTGCCCCCCCTACGGGGGGAATTACAGATACGCAGTATTTT
17,once,TRBJ1-5,TRBD1,TRBV19,CASSRFGGQGYNQPQHF,TGTGCCAGTAGTAGATTCGGGGGACAGGGGTACAATCAGCCCCAGCATTTT
17,-,TRBJ1-2,-,TRBV5-6,CASSWGQGPTLAYGYTF,TGTGCCAGCAGCTGGGGGCAGGGTCCGACGCTAGCCTATGGCTACACCTTC
14,few,TRBJ2-1,-,TRBV4-1,CASSQTGFIVEQFF,TGCGCCAGCAGCCAAACGGGGTTTATTGTTGAGCAGTTCTTC
15,-,TRBJ2-6,TRBD1,TRBV7-3,CASSDRGGGANVLTF,TGTGCCAGCAGCGACAGGGGTGGTGGGGCCAACGTCCTGACTTTC
15,-,TRBJ2-7,TRBD2,TRBV27,CASSYGSGTTYEQYF,TGTGCCAGCAGTTATGGTAGCGGGACTACCTACGAGCAGTACTTC
16,once,TRBJ2-3,-,TRBV28,CASRMLLTGNTDTQYF,TGTGCCAGCAGAATGTTATTGACAGGTAACACAGATACGCAGTATTTT
13,-,TRBJ1-2,-,TRBV30,CAWSVRGAYGYTF,TGTGCCTGGAGTGTACGCGGCGCCTATGGCTACACCTTC
10,-,TRBJ2-1,-,TRBV12-3/TRBV12-4,CARLGNEQFF,TGTGCCCGCCTCGGCAATGAGCAGTTCTTC
14,-,TRBJ2-2,-,TRBV11-3,CASSLGQYTGELFF,TGTGCCAGCAGCTTAGGACAATACACCGGGGAGCTGTTTTTT
16,-,TRBJ2-2,-,TRBV7-2,CASSLATVTNTGELFF,TGTGCCAGCAGCTTGGCGACAGTTACGAACACCGGGGAGCTGTTTTTT
15,many,TRBJ2-7,TRBD1,TRBV28,CASRMGGTGWYEQYF,TGTGCCAGCAGGATGGGGGGGACAGGGTGGTACGAGCAGTACTTC
12,-,TRBJ1-2,-,TRBV5-1,CASSLSGRGYTF,TGCGCCAGCAGCTTAAGTGGGCGTGGCTACACCTTC
20,-,TRBJ2-6,TRBD1,TRBV14,CASSQAMTGPLRSGANVLTF,TGTGCCAGCAGCCAAGCTATGACAGGGCCCCTTCGCTCTGGGGCCAACGTCCTGACTTTC
14,-,TRBJ2-7,TRBD1,TRBV7-9,CASSHRDRPYEQYF,TGTGCCAGCAGCCACCGGGACAGACCCTACGAGCAGTACTTC
16,-,TRBJ1-3,TRBD1,TRBV13,CASSLQGAPKGNTIYF,TGTGCCAGCAGCTTACAGGGGGCGCCGAAAGGAAACACCATATATTTT
15,once,TRBJ2-7,TRBD1,TRBV9,CASSVGGDRDYEQYF,TGTGCCAGCAGCGTAGGCGGTGACAGGGACTACGAGCAGTACTTC
15,-,TRBJ1-1,-,TRBV28,CASSPSWGPNTEAFF,TGTGCCAGCAGTCCCAGTTGGGGGCCGAACACTGAAGCTTTCTTT